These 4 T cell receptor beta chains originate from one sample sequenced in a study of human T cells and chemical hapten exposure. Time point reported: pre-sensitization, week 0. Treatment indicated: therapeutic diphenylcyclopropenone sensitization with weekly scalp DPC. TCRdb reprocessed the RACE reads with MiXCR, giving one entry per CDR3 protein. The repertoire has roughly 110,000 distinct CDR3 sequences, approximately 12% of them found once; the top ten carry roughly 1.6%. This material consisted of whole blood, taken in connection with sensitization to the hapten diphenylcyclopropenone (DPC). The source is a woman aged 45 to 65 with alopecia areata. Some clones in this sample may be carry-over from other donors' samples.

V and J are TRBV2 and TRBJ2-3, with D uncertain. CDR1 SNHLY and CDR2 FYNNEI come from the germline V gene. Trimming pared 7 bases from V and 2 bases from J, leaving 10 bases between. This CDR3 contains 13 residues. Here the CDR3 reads CASTVHATDTQYF. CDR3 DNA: TGTGCCAGCACCGTTCACGCCACAGATACGCAGTATTTT.

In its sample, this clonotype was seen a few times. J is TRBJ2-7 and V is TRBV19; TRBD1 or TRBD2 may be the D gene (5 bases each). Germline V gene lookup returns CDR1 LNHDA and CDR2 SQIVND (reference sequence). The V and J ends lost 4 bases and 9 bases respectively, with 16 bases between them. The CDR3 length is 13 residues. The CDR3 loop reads CASSRGTDTRQYF. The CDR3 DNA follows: TGTGCCAGTAGTAGAGGGACCGACACGCGGCAGTACTTC. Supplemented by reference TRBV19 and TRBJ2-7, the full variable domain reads DGGITQSPKYLFRKEGQNVTLSCEQNLNHDAMYWYRQDPGQGLRLIYYSQIVNDFQKGDIAEGYSVSREKKESFPLTVTSAQKNPTAFYLCASSRGTDTRQYFGPGTRLTVT.

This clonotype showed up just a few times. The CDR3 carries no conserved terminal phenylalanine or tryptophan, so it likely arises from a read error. This CDR3 is CASSRGPSPYEQYL. The CDR3, as DNA: TGTGCCAGCTCACGGGGACCGTCCCCCTACGAGCAGTACTTA. The V and J genes are TRBV18 and TRBJ2-7, with D perhaps assigned TRBD1 or TRBD2 (5 bases each). The length of the CDR3 is 14 residues. Deletions cut 4 bases from V and 2 bases from J, with 12 bases between. In germline, CDR1 is KGHSH, CDR2 LQKENI.

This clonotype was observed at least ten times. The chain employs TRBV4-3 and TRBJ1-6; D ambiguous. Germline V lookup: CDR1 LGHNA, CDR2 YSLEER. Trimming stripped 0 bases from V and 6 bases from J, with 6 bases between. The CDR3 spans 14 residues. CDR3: CASSQEASNSPLHF. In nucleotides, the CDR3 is TGCGCCAGCAGCCAAGAAGCCTCTAATTCACCCCTCCACTTT.